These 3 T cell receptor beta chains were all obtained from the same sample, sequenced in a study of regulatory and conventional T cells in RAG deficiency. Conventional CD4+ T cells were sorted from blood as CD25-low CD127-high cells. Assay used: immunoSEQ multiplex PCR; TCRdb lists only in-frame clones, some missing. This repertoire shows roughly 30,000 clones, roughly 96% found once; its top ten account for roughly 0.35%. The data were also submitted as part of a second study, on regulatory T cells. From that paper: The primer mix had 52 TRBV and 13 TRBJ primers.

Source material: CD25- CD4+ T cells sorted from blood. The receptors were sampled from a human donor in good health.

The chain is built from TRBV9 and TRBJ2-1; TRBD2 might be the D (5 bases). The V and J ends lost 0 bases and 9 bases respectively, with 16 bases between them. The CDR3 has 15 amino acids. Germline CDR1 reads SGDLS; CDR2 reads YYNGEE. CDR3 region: CASSVVALGSGEQFF. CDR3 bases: TGTGCCAGCAGCGTAGTTGCTCTAGGGAGCGGTGAGCAGTTCTTC.

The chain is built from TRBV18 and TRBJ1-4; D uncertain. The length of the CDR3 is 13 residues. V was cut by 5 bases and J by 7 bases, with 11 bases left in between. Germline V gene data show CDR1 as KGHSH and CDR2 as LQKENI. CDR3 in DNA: TGTGCCAGCTCATACCTCACGGGTGAAAAACTGTTTTTT. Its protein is CASSYLTGEKLFF. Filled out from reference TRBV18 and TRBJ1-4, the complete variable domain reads NAGVMQNPRHLVRRRGQEARLRCSPMKGHSHVYWYRQLPEEGLKFMVYLQKENIIDESGMPKERFSAEFPKEGPSILRIQQVVRGDSAAYFCASSYLTGEKLFFGSGTQLSVL.

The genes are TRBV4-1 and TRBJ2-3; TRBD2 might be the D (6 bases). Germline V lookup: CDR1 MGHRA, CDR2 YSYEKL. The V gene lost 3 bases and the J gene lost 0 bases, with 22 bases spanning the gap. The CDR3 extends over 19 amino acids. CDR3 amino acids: CASSHLRGGGGTSTDTQYF. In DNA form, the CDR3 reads TGCGCCAGCAGCCACCTAAGGGGTGGGGGAGGTACTAGCACAGATACGCAGTATTTT.